Listed below are T cell receptor beta chains from one sample, sequenced in a study of T cell responses to AZD1222 COVID-19 vaccine. Measured with immunoSEQ multiplex PCR; TCRdb has only the in-frame clones, and not every one. Of under 150,000 clones listed, approximately 78% are singletons. Specimen: peripheral blood, collected on day 0 of MenACWY control vaccination. These receptors originate from an adult in good health. Each CDR3 is given with its conserved first and last residue. D genes are given only for firm matches. Expanded clones get a size class; other rows say once, few or many, or leave the size out.

TGTGCCACCAGTGACCTCAGGGAGGGAAACACCATATATTTT,CATSDLREGNTIYF,NA,TRBJ1-3,TRBV24-1,NA
TGTGCCAGCAGCAGGGACAGGGGATACTCACCCCTCCACTTT,CASSRDRGYSPLHF,NA,TRBJ1-6,TRBV6-5,TRBD1
TGTGCCAGCAGCTTAATTCTCCTGGGGAACACTGAAGCTTTCTTT,CASSLILLGNTEAFF,few,TRBJ1-1,TRBV7-2,NA
TGCGCCAGCAGCTTGCCCACCGCCACCGATGAGCAGTTCTTC,CASSLPTATDEQFF,NA,TRBJ2-1,TRBV5-1,NA
TGCAGTGCTAGTGGGAGCCACAGGGGAAGGAGGGACGAGCAGTTCTTC,CSASGSHRGRRDEQFF,NA,TRBJ2-1,TRBV20-1,NA
TGCGCCAGCAGCTTGGGATGGACTAGCGGCACTAGCACAGATACGCAGTATTTT,CASSLGWTSGTSTDTQYF,NA,TRBJ2-3,TRBV5-1,TRBD2
TGTGCCACCAGTTCCACCGGATCTAACTATGGCTACACCTTC,CATSSTGSNYGYTF,few,TRBJ1-2,TRBV24-1,NA
TGCGCCAGCAGTGAGAGGTACCAGCCCCGAACTAACTATGGCTACACCTTC,CASSERYQPRTNYGYTF,NA,TRBJ1-2,TRBV10-2,NA
TGTGCCAGCAGCTTAGGCAATGAGCAGTTCTTC,CASSLGNEQFF,NA,TRBJ2-1,TRBV7-9,NA
TGTGCCAGTAGTCGAGGCAGACTGAACACTGAAGCTTTCTTT,CASSRGRLNTEAFF,NA,TRBJ1-1,TRBV19,NA
TGCACCAGCAGCCAAGATCTCGGGGGGAATAATTCACCCCTCCACTTT,CTSSQDLGGNNSPLHF,once,TRBJ1-6,TRBV1,NA
TGCAGCGTGGGGGGGGACAGCTTACCTTATGGCTACACCTTC,CSVGGDSLPYGYTF,NA,TRBJ1-2,TRBV29-1,TRBD1
TGTGCCAGCAGTACGGCGGGACAGGGTCTTGGGGGCTACACCTTC,CASSTAGQGLGGYTF,NA,TRBJ1-2,TRBV2,TRBD1
TGTGCCAGTAATGGCAGGGGATCGGACAATCAGCCCCAGCATTTT,CASNGRGSDNQPQHF,NA,TRBJ1-5,TRBV19,NA
TGTGCCAGCAGCCAAGATGCAGACTACACTGAAGCTTTCTTT,CASSQDADYTEAFF,NA,TRBJ1-1,TRBV4-2,NA
TGTGCCAGCAGCTTAATCTCCCTAGCGGGGCCCACAGATACGCAGTATTTT,CASSLISLAGPTDTQYF,NA,TRBJ2-3,TRBV7-6,TRBD2